Listed below are T cell receptor beta chains from one sample, sequenced in a study of T cell repertoires in cytomegalovirus infection. Their recognized antigens are unknown. Each CDR3 protein gets one entry after TCRdb re-called the reads with MiXCR. The sample includes just over 450,000 distinct CDR3 sequences, approximately 42% seen only once; the top ten take around two fifths. Material: cultured PBMCs, obtained from culture after CMV antigen stimulation. Receptor source: a human donor in good health (CMV status not recorded). Some clones in this sample may be carry-over from other donors' samples. Each CDR3 is given without its conserved first and last residue. Each record gives: J gene, V gene, CDR3 protein.

j_gene: TRBJ2-5; v_gene: TRBV6-6; CDR3aa: ASSYSGGRGEETQY
j_gene: TRBJ2-1; v_gene: TRBV11-2; CDR3aa: ASSFGLTLSLDNEQF
j_gene: TRBJ2-5; v_gene: TRBV7-2; CDR3aa: ASSRDGHLLNRAQY
j_gene: TRBJ2-3; v_gene: TRBV7-2; CDR3aa: ASSQAGGTQY
j_gene: TRBJ2-3; v_gene: TRBV5-6; CDR3aa: ASSLEHQDTQY
j_gene: TRBJ1-2; v_gene: TRBV6-1; CDR3aa: ASSERITPEAPSYGYT
j_gene: TRBJ1-4; v_gene: TRBV11-2; CDR3aa: ASSYALQGRPNEKLF
j_gene: TRBJ2-4; v_gene: TRBV12-3/TRBV12-4; CDR3aa: ASSSSLLAGGLLAKNIQY
j_gene: TRBJ1-1; v_gene: TRBV7-9; CDR3aa: ASSLDKSIRGGGEAF
j_gene: TRBJ2-4; v_gene: TRBV7-2; CDR3aa: ASSLDREAKNIQY
j_gene: TRBJ2-7; v_gene: TRBV7-9; CDR3aa: ASSLDSVSTYEQY
j_gene: TRBJ2-7; v_gene: TRBV6-1; CDR3aa: ASRLLADLSYEQY
j_gene: TRBJ1-5; v_gene: TRBV11-2; CDR3aa: ASSLGQGNNQPQH
j_gene: TRBJ2-5; v_gene: TRBV7-8; CDR3aa: ASSTISSGEIQETQY
j_gene: TRBJ2-7; v_gene: TRBV7-2; CDR3aa: ASSTSGRTQY
j_gene: TRBJ2-1; v_gene: TRBV25-1; CDR3aa: ASSAQNPGEQF
j_gene: TRBJ2-3; v_gene: TRBV7-6; CDR3aa: ASRGRITDTQY
j_gene: TRBJ2-2; v_gene: TRBV10-1; CDR3aa: ASRSQANTGELF
j_gene: TRBJ1-3; v_gene: TRBV5-3; CDR3aa: ASSQDGATIY
j_gene: TRBJ2-1; v_gene: TRBV6-2/TRBV6-3; CDR3aa: ASSTRGSGVGQF
j_gene: TRBJ1-6; v_gene: TRBV27; CDR3aa: ASSLTGVQNSPLH
j_gene: TRBJ2-3; v_gene: TRBV7-6; CDR3aa: ASSKSGASDTQY
j_gene: TRBJ2-3; v_gene: TRBV11-2; CDR3aa: ASSTDFTPTDTQY
j_gene: TRBJ1-5; v_gene: TRBV19; CDR3aa: ASSFGRDRQPQH
j_gene: TRBJ2-7; v_gene: TRBV7-2; CDR3aa: ASSLVWWDAYEQY
j_gene: TRBJ2-7; v_gene: TRBV19; CDR3aa: ASSIVGSYEQY
j_gene: TRBJ2-7; v_gene: TRBV7-2; CDR3aa: ASSSWTPLYEQY
j_gene: TRBJ1-1; v_gene: TRBV4-1; CDR3aa: ASSQFGLTEAF
j_gene: TRBJ2-3; v_gene: TRBV7-2; CDR3aa: ASSPTGKQY
j_gene: TRBJ1-1; v_gene: TRBV19; CDR3aa: ASHGQTEAF
j_gene: TRBJ2-3; v_gene: TRBV10-3; CDR3aa: AISESLTGGPDTQY
j_gene: TRBJ2-1; v_gene: TRBV12-3/TRBV12-4; CDR3aa: ASSDFDEQF
j_gene: TRBJ2-2; v_gene: TRBV11-3; CDR3aa: ASRRWADGELF
j_gene: TRBJ2-3; v_gene: TRBV12-3/TRBV12-4; CDR3aa: ASTPEDRAQY
j_gene: TRBJ2-2; v_gene: TRBV19; CDR3aa: ASGTETGELF
j_gene: TRBJ2-7; v_gene: TRBV7-9; CDR3aa: ASSSWLGAAYYEQY
j_gene: TRBJ2-3; v_gene: TRBV2; CDR3aa: ASTPTAGGVNTQY
j_gene: TRBJ2-6; v_gene: TRBV4-1; CDR3aa: ASSQMGTGANVLT
j_gene: TRBJ1-4; v_gene: TRBV6-6; CDR3aa: ASREGALREKATNEKLF
j_gene: TRBJ1-5; v_gene: TRBV6-1; CDR3aa: ASSGGGWQKGNQPQH
j_gene: TRBJ2-5; v_gene: TRBV7-8; CDR3aa: ASSLSGLGVTQY
j_gene: TRBJ2-2; v_gene: TRBV24-1; CDR3aa: ATSDPGLAGGPNTGELF
j_gene: TRBJ2-1; v_gene: TRBV7-8; CDR3aa: ASSLEGFNEQF
j_gene: TRBJ2-5; v_gene: TRBV7-4; CDR3aa: ASSPIQAGGAETQY
j_gene: TRBJ2-1; v_gene: TRBV7-2; CDR3aa: ASSLGLASSPSYNEQF
j_gene: TRBJ2-7; v_gene: TRBV6-1; CDR3aa: ASSGLAGDYGGQY
j_gene: TRBJ1-6; v_gene: TRBV20-1; CDR3aa: SANGGSYNSPLH
j_gene: TRBJ1-6; v_gene: TRBV3-1; CDR3aa: ASSPGTTYNSPLH
j_gene: TRBJ2-3; v_gene: TRBV7-2; CDR3aa: ASSLVYASTDTQY
j_gene: TRBJ1-4; v_gene: TRBV7-6; CDR3aa: ASSLRHQTHEKLF
j_gene: TRBJ2-7; v_gene: TRBV6-2/TRBV6-3; CDR3aa: ASSYVQGLVDEQY
j_gene: TRBJ2-5; v_gene: TRBV12-3/TRBV12-4; CDR3aa: ASSLLVAQETQY
j_gene: TRBJ1-4; v_gene: TRBV28; CDR3aa: ASADRGRRGKLF
j_gene: TRBJ2-1; v_gene: TRBV2; CDR3aa: ASSEVVGGEQF
j_gene: TRBJ2-4; v_gene: TRBV7-8; CDR3aa: ASSSLLEGIVAKNIQY
j_gene: TRBJ1-2; v_gene: TRBV7-6; CDR3aa: ASSSSGQGLNGYT